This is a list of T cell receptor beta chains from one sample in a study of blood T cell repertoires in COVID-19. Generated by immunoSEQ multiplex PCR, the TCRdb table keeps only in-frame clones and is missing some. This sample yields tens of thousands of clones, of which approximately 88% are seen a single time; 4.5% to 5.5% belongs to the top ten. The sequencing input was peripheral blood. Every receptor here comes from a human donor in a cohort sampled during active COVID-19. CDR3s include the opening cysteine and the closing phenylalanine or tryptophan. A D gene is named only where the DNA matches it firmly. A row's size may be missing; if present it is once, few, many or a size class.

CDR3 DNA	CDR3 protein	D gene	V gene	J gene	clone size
TGTGCCACCGCGGACCCAGCGGGAGGGCGGGATGAGCAGTTCTTC	CATADPAGGRDEQFF	TRBD2	TRBV24-1	TRBJ2-1	-
TGTGCCTGGCAGGAATACGGTGAAAAACTGTTTTTT	CAWQEYGEKLFF	-	TRBV30	TRBJ1-4	-
TGTGCCACCAGCCTAACGACAGGGAACACTGAAGCTTTCTTT	CATSLTTGNTEAFF	-	TRBV15	TRBJ1-1	once
TGTGCCAGCAGCTTTAACCTAGCGTCCGGGGAGCTGTTTTTT	CASSFNLASGELFF	-	TRBV7-2	TRBJ2-2	-
TGTGCCAACGGCCCTACTAGTTTTCTCTCCTACGAGCAGTACTTC	CANGPTSFLSYEQYF	-	TRBV3-1/TRBV3-2	TRBJ2-7	-
TGTGCCAGCAGTGAAATGGGGAGGGCTCAGCCCCAGCATTTT	CASSEMGRAQPQHF	-	TRBV2	TRBJ1-5	-
TGTGCCAGCAGACATGACAGCTCCTACGAGCAGTACTTC	CASRHDSSYEQYF	-	TRBV6-5	TRBJ2-7	-
TGTGCCAGTAGTATGGGGGCCTCGACAGGGTTTCAGCCCCAGCATTTT	CASSMGASTGFQPQHF	TRBD1	TRBV19	TRBJ1-5	once
TGCGCCAGCAGCGGGTGGACTAGCGCCTCCTACAATGAGCAGTTCTTC	CASSGWTSASYNEQFF	TRBD2	TRBV5-1	TRBJ2-1	-
TGCAGTGCGCGGATCGGAAACACCATATATTTT	CSARIGNTIYF	-	TRBV20-1	TRBJ1-3	-
TGTGCCAGCAGTTACTCGCTGGCGGCGGGACCCAGACAGCACAATGAGCAGTTCTTC	CASSYSLAAGPRQHNEQFF	-	TRBV6-2/TRBV6-3	TRBJ2-1	-
TGTGCCAGCAGCAAGACTAGCGGGGGCTCCTACGAGCAGTACTTC	CASSKTSGGSYEQYF	TRBD2	TRBV7-2	TRBJ2-7	-
TGTGCCAGCAGCCCCGGGACTAGCGGGGGCACAGATACGCAGTATTTT	CASSPGTSGGTDTQYF	TRBD2	TRBV3-1/TRBV3-2	TRBJ2-3	few
TGTGCCAGCAGCTATGGGCGAGCGGGGGCCCAGGAGACCCAGTACTTC	CASSYGRAGAQETQYF	TRBD2	TRBV7-2	TRBJ2-5	-
TGTGCCAGCAGCGACCTGACTAGCGGGAGTGAGGCGTACAATGAGCAGTTCTTC	CASSDLTSGSEAYNEQFF	TRBD2	TRBV6-2/TRBV6-3	TRBJ2-1	-
TGTGCCTGGAGTAGTTGGACAGCGAACACCGGGGAGCTGTTTTTT	CAWSSWTANTGELFF	-	TRBV30	TRBJ2-2	once